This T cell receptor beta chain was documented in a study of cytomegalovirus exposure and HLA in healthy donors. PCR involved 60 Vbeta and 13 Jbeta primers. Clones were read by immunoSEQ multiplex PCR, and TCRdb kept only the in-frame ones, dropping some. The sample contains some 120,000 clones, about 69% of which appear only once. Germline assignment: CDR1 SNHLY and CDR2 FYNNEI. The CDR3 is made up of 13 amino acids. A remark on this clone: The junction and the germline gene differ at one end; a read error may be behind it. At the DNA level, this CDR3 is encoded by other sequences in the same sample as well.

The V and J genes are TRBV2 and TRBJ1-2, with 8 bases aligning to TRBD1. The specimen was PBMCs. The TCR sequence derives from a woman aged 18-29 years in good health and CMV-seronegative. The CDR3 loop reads CASRPDRGHGYTF. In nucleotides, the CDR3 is TGCGCCAGCAGACCAGACAGGGGCCATGGCTACACCTTC.